The present entry profiles one TCR beta chain with its context. The antigen is not known. The entry originates in a study of CD8 T cells in ankylosing spondylitis. Notes on the study in general: Typical of ankylosing spondylitis blood, it appeared, was a TCR beta motif of seven to nine highly homologous variants.

For TCR beta, libraries came from quantitative 5'-RACE with molecular barcodes. TCRdb fed the 5' RACE reads into MiXCR, producing one record per CDR3 protein. This table holds under 550,000 distinct CDR3 sequences, 25% to 30% found once. This CDR3 is built from 16 residues. J lost 4 bases, V lost 2 bases, and 5 bases had no gene match. CDR1 is MNHEY, CDR2 SVGAGI, per germline. The receptor comes from a male donor with ankylosing spondylitis. The sample comprised blood, either unsorted or a sorted T cell fraction (not recorded which). The rearrangement joins TRBV6-5 to TRBJ2-1; 10 nucleotides align to TRBD2. CDR3 sequence (DNA): TGTGCCAGCAGTTACCCTAGCGGGAGTGGTTACAATGAGCAGTTCTTC. Translating gives CASSYPSGSGYNEQFF.